This is a list of T cell receptor beta chains from one sample in a study of Ad26.COV2.S vaccination and SARS-CoV-2 variants. TCRdb's table, derived via immunoSEQ multiplex PCR, lists solely in-frame clones and lacks some. This sample has about 680,000 clones, with more than 80% found just once. Source: peripheral blood, taken in a trial of Ad26.COV2.S vaccine versus placebo. The receptor source for this set is a person between 18 and 65 years old who received the Ad26.COV2.S COVID-19 vaccine or a placebo. CDR3s include the opening cysteine and the closing phenylalanine or tryptophan.

v_gene: TRBV30
CDR3aa: CACNRVHGYTF

v_gene: TRBV30
CDR3aa: CAWSSTYNSPLHF

v_gene: TRBV29-1
CDR3aa: CSVANAGSNEQFF

v_gene: TRBV29-1
CDR3aa: CSVEDRSSYEQYF

v_gene: TRBV5-1
CDR3aa: CASSLDGAEDQPQHF

v_gene: TRBV11-2
CDR3aa: CASSRPRASGTYNEQFF

v_gene: TRBV25-1
CDR3aa: CASSEWGTAKSYEQYF

v_gene: TRBV29-1
CDR3aa: CSVGQGVPGELFF

v_gene: TRBV2
CDR3aa: CASRKREFADTQYF

v_gene: TRBV11-2
CDR3aa: CASSYQLTGELFF

v_gene: TRBV18
CDR3aa: CASSPDRGNSPLHF

v_gene: TRBV6-1
CDR3aa: CASSEAGAGNQPQHF

v_gene: TRBV28
CDR3aa: CASSSGTEIYEQYF

v_gene: TRBV5-1
CDR3aa: CASSLVRDRGQDTQYF

v_gene: TRBV5-1
CDR3aa: CASSPRTGMNTEAFF

v_gene: TRBV5-4
CDR3aa: CASSRPPAGGYNEQFF

v_gene: TRBV3-1/TRBV3-2
CDR3aa: CASSQDLGQPQHF

v_gene: TRBV24-1
CDR3aa: CATSDPRAGGYNEQFF

v_gene: TRBV2
CDR3aa: CASKGLNTEAFF

v_gene: TRBV3-1/TRBV3-2
CDR3aa: CASSQDRTEAFF

v_gene: TRBV7-9
CDR3aa: CASRLQGGQETQYF

v_gene: TRBV2
CDR3aa: CASSEGVDSPLHF

v_gene: TRBV7-9
CDR3aa: CASSLRRLAGRNEQFF

v_gene: TRBV7-3
CDR3aa: CASSFRGGPYNEQFF

v_gene: TRBV5-1
CDR3aa: CASTTGTSFTDEQFF

v_gene: TRBV6-5
CDR3aa: CASSYSSLREQFF

v_gene: TRBV3-1/TRBV3-2
CDR3aa: CASSRELTDTQYF

v_gene: TRBV18
CDR3aa: CASSPQDKDYEQYF

v_gene: TRBV29-1
CDR3aa: CSVEVSRGAFF

v_gene: TRBV3-1/TRBV3-2
CDR3aa: CASNLLSSGANVLTF

v_gene: TRBV19
CDR3aa: CASSQREATDTQYF

v_gene: TRBV4-2
CDR3aa: CASSQERMGETQYF

v_gene: TRBV7-8
CDR3aa: CASSWDPYYNSPLHF

v_gene: TRBV6-6
CDR3aa: CASSYEARKQYF

v_gene: TRBV28
CDR3aa: CASSLGGPWDEQFF

v_gene: TRBV18
CDR3aa: CASSPGQGSWDTEAFF

v_gene: TRBV5-8
CDR3aa: CASSLRTGQKGTEAFF

v_gene: TRBV6-5
CDR3aa: CASSRTSGLVNEQFF

v_gene: TRBV6-2/TRBV6-3
CDR3aa: CASSYSQWGGSSQETQYF

v_gene: TRBV9
CDR3aa: CASSVVSMNTGELFF

v_gene: TRBV7-6
CDR3aa: CASSLTGTGLYGYTF

v_gene: TRBV10-1
CDR3aa: CASSPPRSGELFF

v_gene: TRBV7-2
CDR3aa: CASSPQVEPGNTIYF

v_gene: TRBV30
CDR3aa: CAWSRRTTNEKLFF

v_gene: TRBV19
CDR3aa: CASRLMPTGQQPQHF

v_gene: TRBV7-2
CDR3aa: CASSLASGRTDTQYF

v_gene: TRBV24-1
CDR3aa: CATSDPRTASSSYNEQFF

v_gene: TRBV3-1/TRBV3-2
CDR3aa: CASSNNWGATDTQYF

v_gene: TRBV6-5
CDR3aa: CASSYSVSYEQYF

v_gene: TRBV10-1
CDR3aa: CASSDPGQGTEAFF

v_gene: TRBV5-4
CDR3aa: CASSGTGTGDEQYF

v_gene: TRBV29-1
CDR3aa: CSVEPTWNTEAFF

v_gene: TRBV4-1
CDR3aa: CASSQSGTSGNEQYF